These 17 T cell receptor beta chains were all obtained from the same sample, sequenced in a study of neoadjuvant anti-PD-1 for oral cavity cancer. Sequencing used immunoSEQ multiplex PCR; TCRdb keeps in-frame clones, though not all of them. This sample carries about 7,200 clones, roughly 54% of them seen once, and the ten largest clones take about 6.8%. This specimen consisted of tumor tissue, obtained before nivolumab (anti-PD-1) treatment. Receptors were obtained from a person aged 35-79 years with oral cavity squamous cell carcinoma.

The chain recombines TRBV6-1 with TRBJ2-4; D gene ambiguous. There are 12 residues in the CDR3. The ends were cut back, 3 bases at V and 5 bases at J, with 5 bases in the middle. CDR1 is MNHNS and CDR2 is SASEGT in the germline V gene. The CDR3 DNA reads TGTGCCAGCAGTGACGGAGAAAACATTCAGTACTTC. Translated, it gives CASSDGENIQYF.

This clone was observed a few times. This sequence joins TRBV19 and TRBJ1-3; TRBD1 agrees at 9 bases. The CDR3 has 12 amino acids. The germline gives CDR1 LNHDA, CDR2 SQIVND (reference sequence). Trimming cost V 8 bases and J 7 bases; bases outside gene matches: 3. CDR3 sequence reads: CASSGQGNTIYF. CDR3 DNA: TGTGCCAGTTCGGGACAGGGCAACACCATATATTTT. Full variable domain (outside the CDR3, taken from reference TRBV19 and TRBJ1-3): DGGITQSPKYLFRKEGQNVTLSCEQNLNHDAMYWYRQDPGQGLRLIYYSQIVNDFQKGDIAEGYSVSREKKESFPLTVTSAQKNPTAFYLCASSGQGNTIYFGEGSWLTVV.

This chain uses TRBV27 with TRBJ1-1, with 8 positions matching TRBD1. J was trimmed by 0 bases and V by 5 bases; bases with no gene match: 5. The CDR3 is 15 amino acids. From germline, CDR1 is MNHEY and CDR2 SMNVEV (reference sequence). Here the CDR3 DNA reads TGTGCCAGCAGTCGACAGGGGATCCTGAACACTGAAGCTTTCTTT. Its protein is CASSRQGILNTEAFF.

This clone was counted a single time. The chain joins TRBV29-1 to TRBJ2-3; D call uncertain. The CDR3 covers 12 residues. Germline V gives CDR1 SQVTM, CDR2 ANQGSEA. V was trimmed by 7 bases and J by 2 bases, leaving 10 bases between them. As DNA, the CDR3 is TGCAGCGCTGTTCTAACCACAGATACGCAGTATTTT. Amino acid sequence: CSAVLTTDTQYF.

This sequence joins TRBV5-6 and TRBJ2-2; a possible D gene is TRBD1 (6 bases). Germline values: CDR1 SGHDT, CDR2 YYEEEE. V shed 1 base and J shed 1 base, with 11 bases lying between them. The CDR3 is 16 amino acids. CDR3 region: CASSLLTGMNTGELFF. The DNA of the CDR3 is TGTGCCAGCAGCTTGCTTACAGGGATGAACACCGGGGAGCTGTTTTTT.

This clone was detected a few times. The J gene is TRBJ1-6, the V gene TRBV5-5; D uncertain. The V end was cut by 6 bases, the J end by 9 bases, with 16 bases between. The CDR3 spans 14 residues. Per the germline V gene, CDR1 is SGHKS and CDR2 is YYEKEE (reference sequence). The CDR3 DNA follows: TGTGCCAGCATGGTGCTCTCGGGAGGTTCACCCCTCCACTTT. Encoded protein: CASMVLSGGSPLHF.

This clone was seen only a few times. The chain is built from TRBV6-1 and TRBJ2-7; D possibly uses TRBD1 or TRBD2 (6 bases each). The V and J ends lost 8 bases and 3 bases respectively, with 14 bases between them. Germline V gives CDR1 MNHNS, CDR2 SASEGT. The CDR3 consists of 13 residues. The CDR3 coding sequence is TGTGCCAGCGCGACAGGAGGGGTCTACGAGCAGTACTTC. Its protein is CASATGGVYEQYF.

This clone was detected only a few times. The rearrangement joins TRBV28 to TRBJ2-3; the match to TRBD2 covers 8 bases. The CDR3 covers 16 residues. V trimming: 6 bases; J trimming: 5 bases; junction bases outside the gene matches: 13. Germline assignment: CDR1 MDHEN and CDR2 SYDVKM. The CDR3 DNA is TGTGCCAGCAGCCCGCTAGGTGCGCGGGAGGTAGATACGCAGTATTTT. Encoded protein: CASSPLGAREVDTQYF.

The V gene is TRBV5-1, the J gene TRBJ1-6; D not resolved. The CDR3 sequence is 16 residues long. Germline CDR1 and CDR2: SGHRS and YFSETQ. V was cut by 3 bases and J by 3 bases, with 13 bases left in between. Here the CDR3 DNA reads TGCGCCAGCAGCTCGTCCCATGGTGGCTATAATTCACCCCTCCACTTT. This translates into CASSSSHGGYNSPLHF.

This clone has more than one count but fewer than ten. The rearrangement links TRBV27 to TRBJ2-1, with a possible D match to TRBD1 (6 bases). The CDR3 runs to 13 residues. Germline V gives CDR1 MNHEY, CDR2 SMNVEV (reference sequence). The V end was cut by 8 bases, the J end by 4 bases, with 12 bases between. The chain's CDR3 is CASGDTGYNEQFF. CDR3 in DNA: TGTGCCAGCGGGGACACCGGATACAATGAGCAGTTCTTC.

The J gene is TRBJ2-2, the V gene TRBV18, with D maybe TRBD2 (6 bases). Deletions cut 6 bases from V and 5 bases from J, with 16 bases between. CDR1 is KGHSH and CDR2 is LQKENI in the germline V gene. The CDR3 consists of 15 residues. This CDR3 is CASSAAAGRTGELFF. The DNA of the CDR3 is TGTGCCAGCTCTGCGGCGGCGGGGCGGACCGGGGAGCTGTTTTTT.

This clone showed up just a few times. In DNA form, the CDR3 reads TGTGCCAGCAGTGAAAGAGGGACAGGGATTTACGAGCAGTACTTC. It yields the protein CASSERGTGIYEQYF. The chain links TRBV2 to TRBJ2-7; 9 bases map to TRBD1. With V trimmed by 2 bases and J by 4 bases, 6 bases remained unmatched. The CDR3 is 15 amino acids. Per the germline V gene, CDR1 is SNHLY and CDR2 is FYNNEI.

This clone has a handful of counts. The gene calls are TRBV6-1 and TRBJ1-1, with no clear D. Germline V gives CDR1 MNHNS, CDR2 SASEGT. V lost 1 base and J 0 bases, leaving 9 bases between the germline ends. The CDR3 spans 15 residues. The CDR3 spells CASSEDNRLNTEAFF. For the CDR3, the DNA is TGTGCCAGCAGTGAAGACAACAGACTGAACACTGAAGCTTTCTTT.

The V call is TRBV28, the J call TRBJ1-1; 7 bases match TRBD1. The V and J ends lost 5 bases and 6 bases, in that order; junction bases with no gene match: 3. Germline V lookup: CDR1 MDHEN, CDR2 SYDVKM. This CDR3 has 12 amino acids. The CDR3 DNA is TGTGCCAGCAGTCTGGGACAGCCTGAAGCTTTCTTT. Its protein is CASSLGQPEAFF.

The chain has TRBV6-6 and TRBJ1-3, with D tentatively TRBD1 (5 bases). The CDR3 extends over 14 amino acids. V lost 4 bases, J lost 0 bases, and 7 bases lay in between. The germline CDR1 and CDR2 sequences are MNHNY and SVGAGI (reference sequence). CDR3 in amino acids: CASSWGGSGNTIYF. The CDR3 DNA sequence: TGTGCCAGCAGTTGGGGGGGCTCTGGAAACACCATATATTTT.

The chain employs TRBV28 and TRBJ2-7; 9 bases agree with TRBD1. Germline V gene data show CDR1 as MDHEN and CDR2 as SYDVKM. V shed 6 bases and J 3 bases; nucleotides not matched to a gene: 6. The CDR3 is made up of 14 amino acids. CDR3 loop: CASRIPGQGYEQYF. In DNA, the CDR3 is TGTGCCAGCAGAATACCGGGACAGGGCTACGAGCAGTACTTC.

As DNA, the CDR3 is TGTGCCAGCAGTGAGAGGACAGGACTTCTGAAGCTTGCTTTCTTT. Amino acids: CASSERTGLLKLAFF. The chain carries TRBV6-1 and TRBJ1-1; 7 positions agree with TRBD1. V lost 3 bases to trimming and J lost 11 bases; unmatched junction nucleotides: 15. Germline CDR1 and CDR2: MNHNS and SASEGT. The CDR3 consists of 15 residues.